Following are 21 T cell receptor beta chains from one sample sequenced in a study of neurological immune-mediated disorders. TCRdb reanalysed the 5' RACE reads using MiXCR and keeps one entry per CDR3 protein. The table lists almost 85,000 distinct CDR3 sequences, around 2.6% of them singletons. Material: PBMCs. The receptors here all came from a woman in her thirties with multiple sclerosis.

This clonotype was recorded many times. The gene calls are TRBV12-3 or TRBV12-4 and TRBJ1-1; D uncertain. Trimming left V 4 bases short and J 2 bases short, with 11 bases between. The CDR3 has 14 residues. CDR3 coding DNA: TGTGCCAGCAGTTATGTGATAAGAAACACTGAAGCTTTCTTT. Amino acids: CASSYVIRNTEAFF.

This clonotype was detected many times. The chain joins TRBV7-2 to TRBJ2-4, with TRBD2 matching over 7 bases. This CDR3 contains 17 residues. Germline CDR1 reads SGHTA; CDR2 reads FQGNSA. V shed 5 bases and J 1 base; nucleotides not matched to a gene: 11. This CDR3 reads CASSPIPGLFAKNIQYF. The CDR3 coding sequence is TGTGCCAGCAGCCCTATCCCGGGACTATTTGCCAAAAACATTCAGTACTTC.

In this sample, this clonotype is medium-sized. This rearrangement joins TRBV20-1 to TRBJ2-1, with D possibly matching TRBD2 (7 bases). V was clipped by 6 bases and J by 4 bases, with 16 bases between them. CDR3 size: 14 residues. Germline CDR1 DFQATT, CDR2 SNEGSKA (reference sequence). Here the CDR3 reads CSAGGANAYNEQFF. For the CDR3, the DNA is TGCAGTGCAGGGGGGGCAAACGCATACAATGAGCAGTTCTTC.

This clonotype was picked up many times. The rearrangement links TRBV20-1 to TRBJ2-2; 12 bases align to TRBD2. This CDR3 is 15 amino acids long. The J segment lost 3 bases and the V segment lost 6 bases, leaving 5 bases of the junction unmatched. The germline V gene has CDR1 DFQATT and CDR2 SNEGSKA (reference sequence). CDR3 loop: CSATSGSGDTGELFF. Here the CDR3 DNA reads TGCAGTGCGACTAGCGGGAGCGGTGACACCGGGGAGCTGTTTTTT.

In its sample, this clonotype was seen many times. The CDR3 nucleotides read TGTGCCAGCAGCCCAGCAGAGCAGTTCTTC. Protein: CASSPAEQFF. The J gene is TRBJ2-1, the V gene TRBV9; D is uncertain. Trimming stripped 4 bases from V and 10 bases from J, with 6 bases between. The CDR3 loop spans 10 amino acids. Germline V gene sequence: CDR1 SGDLS, CDR2 YYNGEE.

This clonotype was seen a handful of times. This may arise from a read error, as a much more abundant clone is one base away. CDR3 coding DNA: TGCAGTGCTTACGGGACTAGCGGAGATACGCAGTATTTT. Translated: CSAYGTSGDTQYF. The chain carries TRBV20-1 and TRBJ2-3, with 11 bases fitting TRBD2. Trimming removed 5 bases from V and 5 bases from J; junction bases left unmatched: 3. Germline values: CDR1 DFQATT, CDR2 SNEGSKA (reference sequence). CDR3 size: 13 residues.

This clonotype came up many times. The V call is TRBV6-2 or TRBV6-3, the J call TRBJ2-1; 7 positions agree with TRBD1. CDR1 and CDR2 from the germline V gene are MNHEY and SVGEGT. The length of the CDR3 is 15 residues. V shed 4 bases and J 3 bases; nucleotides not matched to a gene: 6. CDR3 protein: CASSSGTADYNEQFF. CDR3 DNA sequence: TGTGCCAGCAGTTCCGGGACAGCCGACTACAATGAGCAGTTCTTC.

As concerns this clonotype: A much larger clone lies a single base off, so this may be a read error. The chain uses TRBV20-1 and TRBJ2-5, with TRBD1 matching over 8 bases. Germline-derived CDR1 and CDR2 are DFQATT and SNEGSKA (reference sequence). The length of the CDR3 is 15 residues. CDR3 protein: CSARHWQGARETRYF. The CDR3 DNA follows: TGCAGTGCTAGACATTGGCAGGGGGCCCGAGAGACCCGGTACTTC.

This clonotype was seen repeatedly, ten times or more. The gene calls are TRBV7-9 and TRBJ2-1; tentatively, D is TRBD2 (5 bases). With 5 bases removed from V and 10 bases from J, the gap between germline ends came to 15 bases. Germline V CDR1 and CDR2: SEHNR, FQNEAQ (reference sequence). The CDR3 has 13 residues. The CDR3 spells CASSPPSGGEQFF. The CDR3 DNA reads TGTGCCAGCAGCCCTCCCTCAGGCGGGGAGCAGTTCTTC. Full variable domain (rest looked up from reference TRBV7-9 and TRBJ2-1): DTGVSQNPRHKITKRGQNVTFRCDPISEHNRLYWYRQTLGQGPEFLTYFQNEAQLEKSRLLSDRFSAERPKGSFSTLEIQRTEQGDSAMYLCASSPPSGGEQFFGPGTRLTVL.

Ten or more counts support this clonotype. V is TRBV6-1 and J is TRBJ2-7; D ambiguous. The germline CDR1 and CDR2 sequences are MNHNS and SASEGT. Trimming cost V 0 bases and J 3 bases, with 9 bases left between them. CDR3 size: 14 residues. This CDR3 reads CASSEALKGYEQYF. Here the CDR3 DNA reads TGTGCCAGCAGTGAAGCGCTGAAGGGCTACGAGCAGTACTTC.

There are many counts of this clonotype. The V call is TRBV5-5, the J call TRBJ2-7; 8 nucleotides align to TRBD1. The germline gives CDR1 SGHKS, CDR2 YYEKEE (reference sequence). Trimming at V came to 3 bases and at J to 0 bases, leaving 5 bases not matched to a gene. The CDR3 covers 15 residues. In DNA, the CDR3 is TGTGCCAGCAGCTGGCGGACAGGGTTCTCCTACGAGCAGTACTTC. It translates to CASSWRTGFSYEQYF.

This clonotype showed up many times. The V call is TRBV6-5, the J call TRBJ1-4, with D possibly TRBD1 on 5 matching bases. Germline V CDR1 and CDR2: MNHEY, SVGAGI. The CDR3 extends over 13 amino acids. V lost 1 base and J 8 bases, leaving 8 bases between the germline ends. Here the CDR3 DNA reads TGTGCCAGCAGTTACTTCGGGGGGGAAAAACTGTTTTTT. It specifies CASSYFGGEKLFF.

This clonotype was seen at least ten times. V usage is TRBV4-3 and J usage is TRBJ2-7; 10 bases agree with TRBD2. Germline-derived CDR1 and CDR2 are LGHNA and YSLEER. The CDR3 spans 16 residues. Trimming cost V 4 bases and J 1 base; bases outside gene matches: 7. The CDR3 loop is CASSPRLAGVSYEQYF. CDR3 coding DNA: TGCGCCAGCAGCCCTCGACTAGCGGGCGTTTCCTACGAGCAGTACTTC.

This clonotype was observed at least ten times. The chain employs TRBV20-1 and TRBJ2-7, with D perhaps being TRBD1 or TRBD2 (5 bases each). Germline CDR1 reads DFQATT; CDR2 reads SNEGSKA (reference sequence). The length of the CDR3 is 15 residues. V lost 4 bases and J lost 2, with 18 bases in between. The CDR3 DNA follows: TGCAGTGCTACCGCCCTCCGGGACCCGACCTACGAGCAGTACTTC. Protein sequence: CSATALRDPTYEQYF.

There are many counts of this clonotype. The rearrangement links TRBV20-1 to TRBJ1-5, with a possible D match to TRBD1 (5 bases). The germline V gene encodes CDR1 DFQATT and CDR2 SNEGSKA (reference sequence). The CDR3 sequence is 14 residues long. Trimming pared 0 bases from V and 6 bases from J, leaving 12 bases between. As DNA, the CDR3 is TGCAGTGCTAGAGAGGGGGGTTCAGGTCAGCCCCAGCATTTT. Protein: CSAREGGSGQPQHF.

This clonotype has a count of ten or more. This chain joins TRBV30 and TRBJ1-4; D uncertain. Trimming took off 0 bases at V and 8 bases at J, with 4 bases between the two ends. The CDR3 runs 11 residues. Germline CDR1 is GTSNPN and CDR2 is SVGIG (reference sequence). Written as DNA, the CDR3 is TGTGCCTGGAGTGTTCGGGAAAAACTGTTTTTT. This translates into CAWSVREKLFF.

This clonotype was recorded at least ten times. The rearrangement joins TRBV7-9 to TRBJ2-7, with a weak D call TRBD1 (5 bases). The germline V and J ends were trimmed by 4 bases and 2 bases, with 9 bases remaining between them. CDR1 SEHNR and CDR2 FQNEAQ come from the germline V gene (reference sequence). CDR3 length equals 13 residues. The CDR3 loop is CASSSTGTYEQYF. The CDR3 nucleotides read TGTGCCAGCAGCTCCACAGGAACCTACGAGCAGTACTTC.

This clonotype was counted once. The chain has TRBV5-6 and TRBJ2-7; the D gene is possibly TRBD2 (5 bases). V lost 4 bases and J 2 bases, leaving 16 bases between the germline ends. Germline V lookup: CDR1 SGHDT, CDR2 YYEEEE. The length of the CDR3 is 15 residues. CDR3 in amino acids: CASSKRQVATYEQYF. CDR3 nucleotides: TGTGCCAGCAGCAAGCGGCAGGTTGCGACCTACGAGCAGTACTTC.

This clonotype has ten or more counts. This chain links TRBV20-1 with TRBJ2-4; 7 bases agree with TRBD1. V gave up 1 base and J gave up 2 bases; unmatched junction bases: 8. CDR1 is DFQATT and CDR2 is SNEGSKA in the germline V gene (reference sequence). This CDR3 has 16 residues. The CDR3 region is CSARAAGGRSKNIQYF. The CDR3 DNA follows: TGCAGTGCTAGAGCTGCAGGGGGTCGGTCCAAAAACATTCAGTACTTC.

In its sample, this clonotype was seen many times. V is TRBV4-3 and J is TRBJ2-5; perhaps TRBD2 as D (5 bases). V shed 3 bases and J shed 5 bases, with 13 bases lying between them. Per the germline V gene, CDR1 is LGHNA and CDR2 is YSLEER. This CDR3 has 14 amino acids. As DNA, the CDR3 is TGCGCCAGCAGCCAGGATAATCGAGGGGAGACCCAGTACTTC. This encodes CASSQDNRGETQYF.

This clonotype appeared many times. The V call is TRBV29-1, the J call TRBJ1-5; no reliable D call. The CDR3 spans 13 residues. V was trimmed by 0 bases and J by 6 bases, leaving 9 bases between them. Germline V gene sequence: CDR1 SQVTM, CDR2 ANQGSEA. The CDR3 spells CSVEEEAGQPQHF. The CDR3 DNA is TGCAGCGTTGAAGAGGAGGCGGGTCAGCCCCAGCATTTT.